This T cell receptor beta chain originates from a study of blood T cell repertoires in COVID-19. CDR3 size: 18 residues. With 5 bases clipped from V and 0 bases from J, the junction kept 10 bases outside the gene matches. The germline gives CDR1 SGHVS, CDR2 FNYEAQ. The study drew participants aged about 18 to 90 years from some 24 US areas. Clones were read by immunoSEQ multiplex PCR, and TCRdb kept only the in-frame ones, dropping some. The data show about 260,000 clones, more than 80% seen once. Sequencing used PBMCs or T cells enriched from blood (not recorded which). The sequence was collected from a woman younger than 35 who had recovered from COVID-19. The J gene is TRBJ2-3, the V gene TRBV7-6; 11 bases align to TRBD2. The DNA for the CDR3 is TGTGCCAGCAGCCTGAAGGCTAGCGGGGGGACTAGCACAGATACGCAGTATTTT. Translating gives CASSLKASGGTSTDTQYF.